This TCR beta chain was captured in a study of CD8 T cells in Susac syndrome. Study results and caveats: The authors acknowledged that their TCR sequencing and HLA analysis involved a relatively small number of individuals.

This clonotype occurred once. Antigen unknown. Sequencing of TCR beta was undertaken in CD8+ and CD4+ T cells derived from blood. Negative isolation was used for CD8+ and CD4+ T cells and FACS enrichment for TEMRA cells. RNA amounts of roughly 0.5 to 1 ug underwent reverse transcription with random hexamers. An immunoSEQ multiplex PCR generated amplified TCR beta CDR3 products spanning 54 Vbeta and 13 Jbeta. TCRdb analysed the immunoSEQ multiplex PCR reads with MiXCR anew, one entry per CDR3 protein. Of 40,000 to 55,000 distinct CDR3 sequences in the sample, roughly 93% were seen once. Looked up from germline, CDR1 is WSHSY and CDR2 is SAAADI. The length of the CDR3 is 16 residues. The V and J ends lost 5 bases and 5 bases, in that order; junction bases with no gene match: 12.

Sequenced: CD8+ T cells from PBMCs. V usage is TRBV10-2 and J usage is TRBJ2-7; TRBD1 aligns across 10 bases. This receptor was taken from a human donor with multiple sclerosis. The CDR3 here is CASSKPGDRGFHEQYF. CDR3 DNA sequence: TGCGCCAGCAGTAAACCGGGGGACAGGGGTTTCCACGAGCAGTACTTC.